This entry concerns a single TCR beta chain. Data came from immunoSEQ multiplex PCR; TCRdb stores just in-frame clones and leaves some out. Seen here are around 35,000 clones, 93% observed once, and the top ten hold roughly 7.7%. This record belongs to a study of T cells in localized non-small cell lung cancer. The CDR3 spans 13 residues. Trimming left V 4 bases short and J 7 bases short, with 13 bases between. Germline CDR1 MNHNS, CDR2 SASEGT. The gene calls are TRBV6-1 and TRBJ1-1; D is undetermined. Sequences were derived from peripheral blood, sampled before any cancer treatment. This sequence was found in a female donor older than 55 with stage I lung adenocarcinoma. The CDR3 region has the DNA TGTGCCAGCAGTGGCCCTTTAGGAATTGAAGCTTTCTTT. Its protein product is CASSGPLGIEAFF.